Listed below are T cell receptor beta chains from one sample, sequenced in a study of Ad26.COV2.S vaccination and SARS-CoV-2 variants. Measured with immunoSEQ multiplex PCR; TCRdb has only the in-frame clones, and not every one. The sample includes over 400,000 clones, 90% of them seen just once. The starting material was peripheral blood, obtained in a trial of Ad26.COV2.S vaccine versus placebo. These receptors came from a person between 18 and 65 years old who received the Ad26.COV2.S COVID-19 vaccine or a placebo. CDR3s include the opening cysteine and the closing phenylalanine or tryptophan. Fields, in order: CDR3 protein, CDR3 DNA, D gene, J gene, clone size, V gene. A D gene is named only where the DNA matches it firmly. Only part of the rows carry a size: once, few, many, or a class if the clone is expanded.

CDR3 protein: CASSLAAGAGANVLTF
CDR3 DNA: TGCGCCAGCAGCTTGGCTGCCGGGGCTGGGGCCAACGTCCTGACTTTC
D gene: .
J gene: TRBJ2-6
clone size: .
V gene: TRBV5-1

CDR3 protein: CASSLTGTYEQYF
CDR3 DNA: TGTGCCAGCAGTTTAACAGGTACCTACGAGCAGTACTTC
D gene: .
J gene: TRBJ2-7
clone size: .
V gene: TRBV27

CDR3 protein: CASSPGQGASSYTF
CDR3 DNA: TGTGCCAGCTCACCTGGACAGGGGGCTAGTAGCTACACCTTC
D gene: TRBD1
J gene: TRBJ1-2
clone size: .
V gene: TRBV18

CDR3 protein: CASSPDWRPYNEQFF
CDR3 DNA: TGTGCCAGCAGCCCGGACTGGCGTCCCTACAATGAGCAGTTCTTC
D gene: .
J gene: TRBJ2-1
clone size: .
V gene: TRBV7-9

CDR3 protein: CASSDGGGSEAFF
CDR3 DNA: TGTGCCAGCAGTGACGGGGGAGGCAGTGAAGCTTTCTTT
D gene: .
J gene: TRBJ1-1
clone size: .
V gene: TRBV6-4

CDR3 protein: CASSHTGSYNEQFF
CDR3 DNA: TGTGCCAGCAGCCATACTGGATCCTACAATGAGCAGTTCTTC
D gene: .
J gene: TRBJ2-1
clone size: few
V gene: TRBV14

CDR3 protein: CASSSRTGGYNSPLHF
CDR3 DNA: TGCGCCAGCAGCTCACGGACAGGGGGTTATAATTCACCCCTCCACTTT
D gene: TRBD1
J gene: TRBJ1-6
clone size: .
V gene: TRBV5-1

CDR3 protein: CASSPGTSGEQFF
CDR3 DNA: TGTGCCAGCAGCCCCGGGACTAGCGGGGAGCAGTTCTTC
D gene: TRBD2
J gene: TRBJ2-1
clone size: .
V gene: TRBV28

CDR3 protein: CASSLTGSFYEQYF
CDR3 DNA: TGCGCCAGCAGCTTGACAGGGTCCTTCTACGAGCAGTACTTC
D gene: .
J gene: TRBJ2-7
clone size: .
V gene: TRBV5-1

CDR3 protein: CASSLVREPPYNEQFF
CDR3 DNA: TGTGCCAGCAGCTTAGTCCGGGAGCCCCCCTACAATGAGCAGTTCTTC
D gene: .
J gene: TRBJ2-1
clone size: .
V gene: TRBV7-8

CDR3 protein: CATSSTRGYNEQFF
CDR3 DNA: TGTGCCACCAGCAGTACCCGAGGGTACAATGAGCAGTTCTTC
D gene: .
J gene: TRBJ2-1
clone size: .
V gene: TRBV15

CDR3 protein: CASSRQGTEAFF
CDR3 DNA: TGTGCCAGCAGCCGACAGGGGACTGAAGCTTTCTTT
D gene: TRBD1
J gene: TRBJ1-1
clone size: .
V gene: TRBV2

CDR3 protein: CASSGSGRADTGELFF
CDR3 DNA: TGTGCCAGCAGTGGTAGCGGGAGGGCCGACACCGGGGAGCTGTTTTTT
D gene: TRBD2
J gene: TRBJ2-2
clone size: few
V gene: TRBV2

CDR3 protein: CASSWTGENSPLHF
CDR3 DNA: TGTGCCAGCTCTTGGACAGGGGAAAATTCACCCCTCCACTTT
D gene: TRBD1
J gene: TRBJ1-6
clone size: .
V gene: TRBV18

CDR3 protein: CASSSGLAGKLVADTQYF
CDR3 DNA: TGTGCCAGCAGCTCCGGACTAGCGGGAAAGTTAGTCGCAGATACGCAGTATTTT
D gene: TRBD2
J gene: TRBJ2-3
clone size: .
V gene: TRBV27

CDR3 protein: CATSDFAGGDTQYF
CDR3 DNA: TGTGCCACCAGTGATTTCGCGGGAGGAGATACGCAGTATTTT
D gene: TRBD2
J gene: TRBJ2-3
clone size: .
V gene: TRBV24-1

CDR3 protein: CASSFGQPTSGNTIYF
CDR3 DNA: TGTGCCAGCAGCTTTGGACAGCCTACCTCTGGAAACACCATATATTTT
D gene: .
J gene: TRBJ1-3
clone size: .
V gene: TRBV7-6

CDR3 protein: CASSSFYDVSGANVLTF
CDR3 DNA: TGTGCCAGCAGCTCCTTCTATGACGTCTCTGGGGCCAACGTCCTGACTTTC
D gene: .
J gene: TRBJ2-6
clone size: .
V gene: TRBV21-1

CDR3 protein: CASSDIGSDTQYF
CDR3 DNA: TGTGCCAGCAGCGATATAGGGTCAGATACGCAGTATTTT
D gene: .
J gene: TRBJ2-3
clone size: .
V gene: TRBV5-4

CDR3 protein: CASSLGWTGGELFF
CDR3 DNA: TGCGCCAGCAGCTTGGGTTGGACAGGCGGGGAGCTGTTTTTT
D gene: TRBD1
J gene: TRBJ2-2
clone size: .
V gene: TRBV5-1

CDR3 protein: CASSLVGETQYF
CDR3 DNA: TGTGCCAGCAGCTTAGTCGGCGAGACCCAGTACTTC
D gene: .
J gene: TRBJ2-5
clone size: .
V gene: TRBV7-2

CDR3 protein: CSAPSGSRQYF
CDR3 DNA: TGCAGTGCTCCTAGCGGGAGCCGACAGTACTTC
D gene: TRBD2
J gene: TRBJ2-7
clone size: .
V gene: TRBV20-1

CDR3 protein: CASSPQSGIWNTEAFF
CDR3 DNA: TGTGCCAGCAGTCCCCAATCGGGGATTTGGAACACTGAAGCTTTCTTT
D gene: .
J gene: TRBJ1-1
clone size: .
V gene: TRBV28

CDR3 protein: CASSPESGAYNEQFF
CDR3 DNA: TGTGCCAGCAGCCCCGAGAGCGGCGCATACAATGAGCAGTTCTTC
D gene: .
J gene: TRBJ2-1
clone size: once
V gene: TRBV9

CDR3 protein: CASSYTQAWREQYF
CDR3 DNA: TGTGCCAGCAGTTATACCCAGGCCTGGCGCGAGCAGTACTTC
D gene: .
J gene: TRBJ2-7
clone size: once
V gene: TRBV6-2/TRBV6-3

CDR3 protein: CASKGSISGDEQFF
CDR3 DNA: TGCGCCAGCAAGGGCAGTATCTCGGGTGATGAGCAGTTCTTC
D gene: .
J gene: TRBJ2-1
clone size: .
V gene: TRBV5-1

CDR3 protein: CASSLVPETQYF
CDR3 DNA: TGCGCCAGCAGCTTGGTCCCCGAGACCCAGTACTTC
D gene: .
J gene: TRBJ2-5
clone size: .
V gene: TRBV5-1

CDR3 protein: CAWSVGGDQPQHF
CDR3 DNA: TGTGCCTGGAGTGTAGGGGGGGATCAGCCCCAGCATTTT
D gene: .
J gene: TRBJ1-5
clone size: .
V gene: TRBV30

CDR3 protein: CASSLVREGGKTQYF
CDR3 DNA: TGTGCCAGCAGCTTAGTTCGGGAGGGAGGGAAGACCCAGTACTTC
D gene: TRBD2
J gene: TRBJ2-5
clone size: .
V gene: TRBV7-2

CDR3 protein: CASSLGQVPWPDTQYF
CDR3 DNA: TGTGCCAGCAGCTTAGGACAGGTACCGTGGCCGGATACGCAGTATTTT
D gene: TRBD1
J gene: TRBJ2-3
clone size: once
V gene: TRBV2

CDR3 protein: CASSLGPGQGGEKLFF
CDR3 DNA: TGTGCCAGCAGCTTAGGACCGGGACAGGGGGGGGAAAAACTGTTTTTT
D gene: TRBD1
J gene: TRBJ1-4
clone size: .
V gene: TRBV7-6

CDR3 protein: CASSLGNGLASNEQFF
CDR3 DNA: TGTGCCAGCAGCTTAGGAAATGGACTAGCGAGCAATGAGCAGTTCTTC
D gene: TRBD2
J gene: TRBJ2-1
clone size: .
V gene: TRBV7-9

CDR3 protein: CASSPRGSSYNEQFF
CDR3 DNA: TGTGCCAGCAGCCCCAGGGGAAGCTCCTACAATGAGCAGTTCTTC
D gene: .
J gene: TRBJ2-1
clone size: .
V gene: TRBV11-3

CDR3 protein: CASSWAQEDSTDTQYF
CDR3 DNA: TGTGCCAGCAGCTGGGCGCAGGAAGATAGTACAGATACGCAGTATTTT
D gene: .
J gene: TRBJ2-3
clone size: once
V gene: TRBV7-9

CDR3 protein: CASSLNSRDRGQQFF
CDR3 DNA: TGCGCCAGCAGCTTGAATTCTCGGGACAGGGGTCAACAGTTCTTC
D gene: TRBD1
J gene: TRBJ2-1
clone size: .
V gene: TRBV5-1

CDR3 protein: CASSLDPRLASSGANVLTF
CDR3 DNA: TGTGCCAGCAGCTTAGATCCGAGACTAGCGAGCTCTGGGGCCAACGTCCTGACTTTC
D gene: TRBD2
J gene: TRBJ2-6
clone size: .
V gene: TRBV11-3

CDR3 protein: CASSLGTANTGELFF
CDR3 DNA: TGTGCCAGCAGCTTAGGGACCGCGAACACCGGGGAGCTGTTTTTT
D gene: .
J gene: TRBJ2-2
clone size: .
V gene: TRBV7-2

CDR3 protein: CASSLLAGGAGELFF
CDR3 DNA: TGTGCCAGCAGTTTACTAGCGGGAGGCGCCGGGGAGCTGTTTTTT
D gene: TRBD2
J gene: TRBJ2-2
clone size: .
V gene: TRBV28

CDR3 protein: CASSWGGPGNEQFF
CDR3 DNA: TGTGCCAGCAGTTGGGGAGGGCCGGGAAATGAGCAGTTCTTC
D gene: TRBD2
J gene: TRBJ2-1
clone size: .
V gene: TRBV6-2/TRBV6-3

CDR3 protein: CASTETGNQPQHF
CDR3 DNA: TGTGCCAGCACCGAGACAGGGAATCAGCCCCAGCATTTT
D gene: TRBD1
J gene: TRBJ1-5
clone size: .
V gene: TRBV28

CDR3 protein: CASSPGSNEKLFF
CDR3 DNA: TGTGCCAGCTCACCAGGATCTAATGAAAAACTGTTTTTT
D gene: .
J gene: TRBJ1-4
clone size: .
V gene: TRBV18

CDR3 protein: CASSLPGLGLNEQFF
CDR3 DNA: TGTGCCAGCAGTTTACCGGGACTAGGGTTGAATGAGCAGTTCTTC
D gene: TRBD2
J gene: TRBJ2-1
clone size: .
V gene: TRBV27

CDR3 protein: CASSEGIKQFF
CDR3 DNA: TGTGCCAGCAGTGAAGGGATCAAGCAGTTCTTC
D gene: .
J gene: TRBJ2-1
clone size: .
V gene: TRBV25-1

CDR3 protein: CASSYSGTSGSDIQYF
CDR3 DNA: TGTGCCAGCAGTTACTCAGGGACTAGCGGTAGTGACATTCAGTACTTC
D gene: TRBD2
J gene: TRBJ2-4
clone size: .
V gene: TRBV6-2/TRBV6-3